Below are 9 T cell receptor beta chains sequenced from a single sample in a study of T cell clonality in common variable immunodeficiency. The repertoire was sequenced with immunoSEQ multiplex PCR; TCRdb's copy has only in-frame clones and lacks some. The sample is made up of tens of thousands of clones, none counted only once. Sequences were obtained from peripheral blood mononuclear cells. These receptors came from a person aged 18 to 70 in good health.

As for this clone: The read falls 3 residues short of the CDR3 end, and the missing part is taken from the germline J gene. The chain recombines TRBV7-2 with TRBJ1-5, with a tentative D call TRBD1 (5 bases). The CDR3 covers 13 residues. Germline CDR1 reads SGHTA; CDR2 reads FQGNSA. The V end was cut by 3 bases, the J end by 6 bases, with 9 bases between. The sequenced CDR3 bases are TGTGCCAGCAGCTTGACAGTCCTTCAGCCC. It is translated as CASSLTVLQP. The CDR3, in full, reads CASSLTVLQPQHF.

This clone has more than one count but fewer than ten. Coverage ceases 3 residues before the CDR3 finishes, and the germline J gene fills in the end. The J gene is TRBJ1-5, the V gene TRBV19; 8 positions match TRBD1. CDR1 and CDR2 (germline): LNHDA, SQIVND (reference sequence). V lost 6 bases, J lost 6 bases, and 7 bases stayed unmatched. The CDR3 is 14 residues long. The CDR3: CASSPGQDVQPQHF. The CDR3 DNA, read in part, is TGTGCCAGTAGCCCGGGACAGGATGTTCAGCCC.

This clone was picked up many times. The read falls 3 residues short of the CDR3 end, and the missing part is taken from the germline J gene. The chain couples TRBV27 to TRBJ2-3, with a tentative D call TRBD2 (6 bases). Trimming left V 0 bases short and J 0 bases short, with 7 bases between. There are 15 residues in the CDR3. The germline V gene encodes CDR1 MNHEY and CDR2 SMNVEV (reference sequence). CDR3 bases read: TGTGCCAGCAGTTTATCTGGGGGGAGCACAGATACG. Translation: CASSLSGGSTDT. In full, the CDR3 reads CASSLSGGSTDTQYF.

In this sample, this clone turned up many times. Coverage ceases 3 residues before the CDR3 finishes, and the germline J gene fills in the end. The J gene is TRBJ2-5, the V gene TRBV20-1; 7 positions agree with TRBD2. V was clipped by 6 bases and J by 3 bases; unmatched bases: 10. Germline V CDR1 and CDR2: DFQATT, SNEGSKA (reference sequence). The CDR3 totals 14 residues. The sequenced CDR3 bases are TGCAGTGCCCCGCACCCTAGCGGCAAAGAGACC. Amino acids: CSAPHPSGKET. From start to end, the CDR3 is CSAPHPSGKETQYF.

This clone qualifies as medium-sized. The CDR3 extends 3 residues past the end of the read, so its final part is completed from the germline J gene. V usage is TRBV18 and J usage is TRBJ2-3; D uncertain. CDR1 and CDR2 from the germline V gene are KGHSH and LQKENI. The CDR3 consists of 13 residues. V was cut by 2 bases and J by 6 bases, with 9 bases left in between. The part of the CDR3 DNA that was read is TGTGCCAGCTCACCAGGTCTTACTGATACG. It translates to CASSPGLTDT. The entire CDR3 protein reads CASSPGLTDTQYF.

The sample holds many counts of this clone. With the read ending 3 residues before the CDR3 end, the germline J gene is used to fill in that end. This chain joins TRBV20-1 and TRBJ2-1; 10 bases line up with TRBD2. J lost 6 bases, V lost 3 bases, and 14 bases had no gene match. CDR3 length equals 17 residues. CDR1 is DFQATT, CDR2 SNEGSKA, per germline (reference sequence). The sequenced CDR3 bases are TGCAGTGCTAGCGGCGCCAGCGGGGGGGGCGGTCGCAATGAG. It specifies CSASGASGGGGRNE. The CDR3 as a whole reads CSASGASGGGGRNEQFF.

This clone was seen at least ten times. The read halts 3 residues ahead of the CDR3 end, with the missing end drawn from the germline J gene. The rearrangement joins TRBV7-8 to TRBJ1-5, with D maybe TRBD1 (5 bases). V dropped 1 base and J dropped 2 bases, with 9 bases sitting between them. The CDR3 has 15 amino acids. Germline V gene data show CDR1 as SGHVS and CDR2 as FQNEAQ. Incomplete CDR3 DNA: TGTGCCAGCAGCTTAGAGGGGCGAGGCAATCAGCCC. It specifies CASSLEGRGNQP. The CDR3 in its entirety is CASSLEGRGNQPQHF.

Comments on this clone: The CDR3 end lies 3 residues beyond the end of the read and is filled in from the germline J gene. The J gene is TRBJ1-2, the V gene TRBV7-2; 8 bases map to TRBD1. There are 14 residues in the CDR3. Losses at the gene ends were 3 bases for V and 6 bases for J; bases not matched to a gene: 6. Germline V CDR1 and CDR2: SGHTA, FQGNSA. The CDR3 loop reads CASSFSDRADGYTF. Partial CDR3 DNA: TGTGCCAGCAGCTTTTCGGACAGGGCAGATGGC.

This clone was detected ten times or more. Read coverage stops 3 residues before the CDR3 terminus; the germline J gene supplies the remainder. This sequence joins TRBV30 and TRBJ1-1; D is possibly TRBD1 (5 bases). The CDR3 is 13 residues long. V was trimmed by 1 base and J by 0 bases, leaving 6 bases between them. Germline V lookup: CDR1 GTSNPN, CDR2 SVGIG (reference sequence). The CDR3 loop reads CAWSATVNTEAFF. Partial CDR3 DNA: TGTGCCTGGAGTGCGACAGTGAACACTGAA.